Below are 5 T cell receptor beta chains sequenced from a single sample in a study of blood T cell repertoires in COVID-19. Data came from immunoSEQ multiplex PCR; TCRdb stores just in-frame clones and leaves some out. Here the sample spans around 280,000 clones, approximately 86% being singletons. Sample: peripheral blood. Receptor source: a man in his 70s with acute or convalescent COVID-19.

On this clone: Other DNA sequences in this sample translate to the same CDR3. The V call is TRBV5-1, the J call TRBJ1-2, with D possibly TRBD1 on 5 matching bases. This CDR3 contains 13 residues. Germline CDR1 is SGHRS and CDR2 is YFSETQ. V was pared by 4 bases and J by 2 bases, with 9 bases between. The CDR3 DNA follows: TGCGCCAGCAGCCCCGACAGCAACTATGGCTACACCTTC. This sequence encodes CASSPDSNYGYTF.

The genes are TRBV5-6 and TRBJ2-3, with D possibly matching TRBD1 (5 bases). The V gene lost 1 base and the J gene lost 2 bases, with 11 bases spanning the gap. Germline assignment: CDR1 SGHDT and CDR2 YYEEEE. This CDR3 spans 15 amino acids. The CDR3, as DNA: TGTGCCAGCAGCTTGAGACAGTTAAACACAGATACGCAGTATTTT. This gives the protein CASSLRQLNTDTQYF.

The CDR3 coding sequence is TGTGCCAGCAGCTCACGGTTACTAGGCACCGGGGAGCTGTTTTTT. This translates into CASSSRLLGTGELFF. This chain uses TRBV9 with TRBJ2-2, with a possible D match to TRBD2 (5 bases). Trimming cost V 4 bases and J 4 bases, with 14 bases left between them. There are 15 residues in the CDR3. Germline V gene lookup returns CDR1 SGDLS and CDR2 YYNGEE.

This chain uses TRBV19 with TRBJ1-5; 8 nucleotides align to TRBD1. Germline assignment: CDR1 LNHDA and CDR2 SQIVND (reference sequence). V shed 6 bases and J 5 bases; nucleotides not matched to a gene: 9. This CDR3 spans 15 amino acids. As DNA, the CDR3 is TGTGCCAGTAGCGGACAGGGCCTAAATCATCAGCCCCAGCATTTT. This gives the protein CASSGQGLNHQPQHF. The full variable domain, with the rest looked up from reference TRBV19 and TRBJ1-5, is DGGITQSPKYLFRKEGQNVTLSCEQNLNHDAMYWYRQDPGQGLRLIYYSQIVNDFQKGDIAEGYSVSREKKESFPLTVTSAQKNPTAFYLCASSGQGLNHQPQHFGDGTRLSIL.

J is TRBJ1-4 and V is TRBV18; 7 bases are a match to TRBD1. CDR1 KGHSH and CDR2 LQKENI come from the germline V gene. J was trimmed by 2 bases and V by 6 bases; bases with no gene match: 6. This CDR3 is 15 amino acids long. The CDR3 coding sequence is TGTGCCAGCTCCCAACAACAGGGGACTAATGAAAAACTGTTTTTT. Translating it yields CASSQQQGTNEKLFF.